This T cell receptor (beta chain) was captured in a study of CD8+ T cells in alopecia areata. Study overall: Twice daily, treated patients received 5 to 10 mg of oral tofacitinib. Study conclusions and caveats: Persistence during tofacitinib was seen for many expanded lesional clones in scalp and blood. Tofacitinib delivered significant drops in scalp clonality and in expanded CD8+ clones among the top 100.

Treatment meaning: oral pan-JAK inhibitor, 5-10 mg twice daily. J gave up 4 bases and V 2 bases, and 5 bases lay outside the gene matches. The CDR3 sequence is 15 residues long. CDR1 is SEHNR and CDR2 is FQNEAQ in the germline V gene (reference sequence). A few counts support this clone. What it binds is not known. Extracted from the samples, RNA was reverse transcribed into cDNA to serve as the sequencing template. Clones were sequenced by immunoSEQ multiplex PCR, and TCRdb holds only the in-frame ones, with some missing. The table includes a few hundred thousand clones, 35% to 40% detected once. The input for sequencing was CD4+ T cells sorted from blood, taken at approximately week 30, from a patient treated with tofacitinib. This TCR was recovered from a human donor with alopecia areata. The chain employs TRBV7-9 and TRBJ1-1; 9 bases line up with TRBD1. The CDR3 DNA sequence: TGTGCCAGCAGCTTACGACAGGGGGACCCCACTGAAGCTTTCTTT. It specifies CASSLRQGDPTEAFF.